The clone carrying this TCR beta chain is medium-sized (0.01 to 0.1%) within its sample. Its specificity is not known. This sample is part of a study of early T cells in non-severe SARS-CoV-2 infection. Across the whole study: The chains were unpaired, and the sequenced material was bulk RNA from unsorted whole blood.

This CDR3 has 14 residues. Losses at the gene ends were 5 bases for V and 6 bases for J; bases not matched to a gene: 7. From germline, CDR1 is SGHTA and CDR2 FQGNSA. Individual cDNA molecules carried attached unique molecular identifiers. TCRdb independently ran MiXCR on the 5' RACE reads; one entry per CDR3 protein. The table lists some 31,000 distinct CDR3 sequences, approximately 5.2% of them singletons, with roughly 5% in the top ten. Study outcomes and limitations: Reliance on VDJdb matching favored anti-spike CD8 responses; private and CD4 specificities were missed.

This receptor was identified in an adult who was a healthcare worker with PCR-confirmed SARS-CoV-2 infection or an uninfected control (not recorded which). The sample taken for sequencing was whole blood. This chain links TRBV7-2 with TRBJ1-5; 7 nucleotides align to TRBD1. As DNA, the CDR3 is TGTGCCAGCAGCCCCCAGACAGGGTCTCAGCCCCAGCATTTT. Translation gives CASSPQTGSQPQHF.